There are many counts of the clone carrying this T cell receptor beta chain. The CDR3 sequence is 14 residues long. Trimming pared 7 bases from V and 3 bases from J, leaving 13 bases between. Germline CDR1 MNHEY, CDR2 SVGEGT. MiXCR, applied by TCRdb to the PCR reads, yields one record per CDR3 protein. The table records some 100,000 distinct CDR3 sequences, over 15% of them present only once. The data originate from a study of molecular identifiers for immune sequencing clone quantification. Naive CD8 library inputs spanned roughly 17,000 to 1,100,000 sorted cells and 10%, 30% or 50% RNA. The specimen sequenced was naive CD8+ T cells from blood, with Jurkat cell RNA spiked in. Subset reported: FACS-sorted CD8+CD4-CCR7+CD45RA+ naive T cells. This TCR was sampled from a human donor in good health. Some libraries in this study had Jurkat cell RNA spiked in. V usage is TRBV6-2 or TRBV6-3 and J usage is TRBJ1-5; tentatively, D is TRBD1 (6 bases). This CDR3 is CASTADRYNQPQHF. The DNA for the CDR3 is TGTGCCAGCACCGCTGACAGGTACAATCAGCCCCAGCATTTT.